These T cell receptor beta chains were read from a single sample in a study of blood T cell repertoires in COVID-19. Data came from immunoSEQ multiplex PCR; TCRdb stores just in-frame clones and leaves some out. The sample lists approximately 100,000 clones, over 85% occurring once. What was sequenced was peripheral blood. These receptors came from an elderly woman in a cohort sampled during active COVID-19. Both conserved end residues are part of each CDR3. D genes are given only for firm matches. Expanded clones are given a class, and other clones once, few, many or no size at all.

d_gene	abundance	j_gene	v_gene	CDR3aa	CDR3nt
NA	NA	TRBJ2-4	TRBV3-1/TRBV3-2	CASSDPGAAPIQYF	TGTGCCAGCAGCGACCCAGGGGCAGCTCCTATTCAGTACTTC
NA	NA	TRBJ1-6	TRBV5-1	CASSLENIVQSPLHF	TGCGCCAGCAGCTTGGAGAATATTGTGCAGTCACCCCTCCACTTT
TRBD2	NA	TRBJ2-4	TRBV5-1	CASSLLAGDGNIQYF	TGCGCCAGCAGCTTACTAGCGGGAGACGGAAACATTCAGTACTTC
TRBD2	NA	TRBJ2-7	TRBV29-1	CSVQTLGGGSGGEQYF	TGCAGCGTACAAACCCTGGGGGGAGGGAGTGGAGGGGAGCAGTACTTC
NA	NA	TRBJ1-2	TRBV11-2	CASTGGGANYGYTF	TGTGCCAGCACCGGCGGGGGGGCTAACTATGGCTACACCTTC
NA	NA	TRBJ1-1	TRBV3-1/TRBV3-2	CASSQVGSGKTEAFF	TGTGCCAGCAGCCAAGTAGGGAGCGGTAAAACTGAAGCTTTCTTT
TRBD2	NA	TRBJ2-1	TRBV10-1	CASSFLAVGNEQFF	TGCGCCAGCAGTTTCCTAGCGGTGGGGAATGAGCAGTTCTTC
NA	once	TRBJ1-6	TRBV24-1	CATSSGHGTNSPLHF	TGTGCCACCAGTAGTGGACACGGCACTAATTCACCCCTCCACTTT
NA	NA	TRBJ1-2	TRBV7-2	CASSLGGRGYGYTF	TGTGCCAGCAGCTTGGGGGGGAGGGGCTATGGCTACACCTTC
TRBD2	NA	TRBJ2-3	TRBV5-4	CASSLPLAGAGDTQYF	TGTGCCAGCAGCTTACCCCTAGCGGGAGCTGGAGATACGCAGTATTTT
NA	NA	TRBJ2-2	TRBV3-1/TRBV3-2	CASSQTPIGIANTGELFF	TGTGCCAGCAGCCAAACCCCAATCGGGATAGCGAACACCGGGGAGCTGTTTTTT
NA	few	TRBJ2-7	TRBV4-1	CASSQDRVYEQYF	TGCGCCAGCAGCCAAGACAGGGTGTACGAGCAGTACTTC
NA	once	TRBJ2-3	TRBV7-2	CASSARGRSTDTQYF	TGTGCCAGCAGCGCCCGAGGTAGGAGCACAGATACGCAGTATTTT
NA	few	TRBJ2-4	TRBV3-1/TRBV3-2	CASSSSGALWDIQYF	TGTGCCAGCAGCTCCTCAGGGGCCCTGTGGGACATTCAGTACTTC
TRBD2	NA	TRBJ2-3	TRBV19	CASSISSGRPSTDTQYF	TGTGCCAGTAGTATATCTAGCGGGAGGCCCTCCACAGATACGCAGTATTTT
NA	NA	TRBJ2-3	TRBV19	CASRTQGGSTDTQYF	TGTGCCAGTAGGACACAGGGGGGGAGCACAGATACGCAGTATTTT
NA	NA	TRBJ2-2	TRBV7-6	CASSSDGGANTGELFF	TGTGCCAGCAGCTCCGACGGCGGCGCGAACACCGGGGAGCTGTTTTTT
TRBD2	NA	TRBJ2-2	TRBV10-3	CAISLAANTGELFF	TGTGCCATCAGCCTAGCGGCGAACACCGGGGAGCTGTTTTTT
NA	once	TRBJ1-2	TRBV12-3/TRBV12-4	CASSLGQGRGYTF	TGTGCCAGCAGTTTGGGGCAGGGCAGAGGCTACACCTTC
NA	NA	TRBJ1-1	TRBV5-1	CASSPQDSEAFF	TGCGCCAGCAGCCCCCAGGACTCTGAAGCTTTCTTT
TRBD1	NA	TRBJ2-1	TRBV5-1	CASNTGGGNEQFF	TGCGCCAGCAACACAGGGGGCGGCAATGAGCAGTTCTTC
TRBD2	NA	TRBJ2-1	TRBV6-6	CASRLTSGSYNEQFF	TGTGCCAGCAGACTTACTAGCGGCTCCTACAATGAGCAGTTCTTC
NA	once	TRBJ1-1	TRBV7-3	CASSFSKDTEAFF	TGTGCCAGCAGCTTTTCTAAAGACACTGAAGCTTTCTTT
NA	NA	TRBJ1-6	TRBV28	CASSPRAGRSPLHF	TGTGCCAGCAGTCCCCGAGCAGGGAGGTCACCCCTCCACTTT
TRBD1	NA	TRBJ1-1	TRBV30	CAWSVIQGGSEAFF	TGTGCCTGGAGTGTCATTCAGGGGGGCTCTGAAGCTTTCTTT
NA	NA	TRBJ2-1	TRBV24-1	CATSGIRGNEQFF	TGTGCCACCAGTGGCATACGGGGCAATGAGCAGTTCTTC
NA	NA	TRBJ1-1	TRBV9	CASSPQGGVMNTEAFF	TGTGCCAGCAGCCCTCAAGGGGGGGTCATGAACACTGAAGCTTTCTTT
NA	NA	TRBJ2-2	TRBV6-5	CASRGRSTGELFF	TGTGCCAGCAGGGGGCGAAGCACCGGGGAGCTGTTTTTT
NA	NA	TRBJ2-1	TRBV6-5	CASRLFPSSYNEQFF	TGTGCCAGCAGGTTATTCCCTAGCTCCTACAATGAGCAGTTCTTC